This T cell receptor (beta chain) came from a study of shared clonotypes between healthy human individuals. Study-level background: Each donor's CD8 memory used one plate, CD8 naive two, each CD4 subset three.

Notes on this clone: What it recognizes is unknown. This CDR3 is also generated by other DNA sequences in the sample.

The assay was immunoSEQ multiplex PCR, and TCRdb's table has in-frame clones only and misses some. The profile shows a few million clones, around 95% of them singletons. Study-level findings and limits: Clonotype sharing among donors was thought likely to change with sequencing depth.

Naive CD8 cells lacked CD45RO, underwent positive selection for CCR7 and left out terminally differentiated effector memory CD45RA+ cells. Every donor was a Caucasian adult from Nashville, Tennessee. Per the germline V gene, CDR1 is MNHEY and CDR2 is SMNVEV (reference sequence). The CDR3 has 13 amino acids. V shed 6 bases, J shed 0 bases, and the junction held 2 bases outside the gene matches. The receptor's source is a man younger than 30 in good health. Some clones in this sample may be carry-over from other donors' samples. The sample was naive CD8+ T cells from PBMCs. The chain combines TRBV27 with TRBJ2-7; TRBD2 matches at 7 bases. The CDR3 region has the DNA TGTGCCAGCAGCCGCGGGAGCTCCTACGAGCAGTACTTC. It translates to CASSRGSSYEQYF.